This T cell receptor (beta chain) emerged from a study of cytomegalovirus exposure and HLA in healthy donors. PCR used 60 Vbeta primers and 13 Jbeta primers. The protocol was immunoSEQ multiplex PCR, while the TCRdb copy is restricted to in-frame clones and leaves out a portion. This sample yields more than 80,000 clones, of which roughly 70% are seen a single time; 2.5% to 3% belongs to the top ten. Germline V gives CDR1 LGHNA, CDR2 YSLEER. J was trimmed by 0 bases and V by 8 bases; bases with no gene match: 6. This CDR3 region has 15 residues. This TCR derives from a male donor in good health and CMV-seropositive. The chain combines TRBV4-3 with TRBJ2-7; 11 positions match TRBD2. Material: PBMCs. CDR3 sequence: CASRTGTSGSYEQYF. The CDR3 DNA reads TGCGCCAGCCGCACCGGGACTAGCGGCTCCTACGAGCAGTACTTC.